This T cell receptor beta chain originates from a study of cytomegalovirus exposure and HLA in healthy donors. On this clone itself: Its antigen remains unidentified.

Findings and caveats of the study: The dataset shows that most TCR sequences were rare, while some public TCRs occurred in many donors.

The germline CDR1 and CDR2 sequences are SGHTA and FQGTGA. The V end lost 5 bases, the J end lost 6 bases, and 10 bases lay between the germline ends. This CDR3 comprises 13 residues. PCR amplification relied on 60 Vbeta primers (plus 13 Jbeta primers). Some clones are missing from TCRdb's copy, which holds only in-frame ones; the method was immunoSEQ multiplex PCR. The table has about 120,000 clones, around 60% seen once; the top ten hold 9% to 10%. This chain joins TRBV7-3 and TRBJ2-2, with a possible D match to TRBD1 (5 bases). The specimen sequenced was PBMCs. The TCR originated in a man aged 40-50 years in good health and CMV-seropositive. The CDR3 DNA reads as TGTGCCAGCAGCCCAAACAGGCCCGGGGAGCTGTTTTTT. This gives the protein CASSPNRPGELFF.